A selection of T cell receptor beta chains follows, all from one sample in a study of T cell repertoires in cytomegalovirus infection. From the reads, TCRdb called clonotypes with MiXCR, one entry per CDR3 protein. The sample contains fewer than 250,000 distinct CDR3 sequences, under 25% of which appear only once. The specimen was CD8+ T cells from PBMCs. Every receptor here comes from a human donor in good health (CMV status not recorded). Some clones in this sample may be carry-over from other donors' samples. Both conserved end residues are part of each CDR3. D genes are given only for firm matches. Not every row has a clone size; where given, it reads once, few, many or a size class.

V	D	size	J	CDR3	DNA
TRBV19	NA	NA	TRBJ2-7	CASSEDTYEQYF	TGTGCCAGTAGCGAGGACACCTACGAGCAGTACTTC
TRBV6-1	NA	NA	TRBJ1-2	CASSEPPPGVGYTF	TGTGCCAGCAGTGAACCACCCCCTGGGGTCGGCTACACCTTC
TRBV28	TRBD2	few	TRBJ2-5	CATVSILAAGQETQYF	TGTGCCACAGTGTCCATACTAGCGGCGGGCCAAGAGACCCAGTACTTC
TRBV12-3/TRBV12-4	NA	many	TRBJ2-1	CASSFYSESSYNEQFF	TGTGCCAGCAGTTTTTACAGCGAGAGCTCCTACAATGAGCAGTTCTTC
TRBV11-1	NA	NA	TRBJ2-6	CASSFLGGANVLTF	TGTGCCAGCAGCTTTTTGGGGGGGGCCAACGTCCTGACTTTC
TRBV7-2	NA	many	TRBJ2-7	CASSFWGAAYEQYF	TGTGCCAGCAGCTTCTGGGGGGCGGCCTACGAGCAGTACTTC
TRBV7-8	NA	NA	TRBJ1-5	CASSHTTDDQPQHF	TGTGCCAGCTCCCATACGACAGACGATCAGCCCCAGCATTTT
TRBV23-1	TRBD2	NA	TRBJ2-1	CASSVAGGRPQTNEQFF	TGCGCCAGCAGCGTAGCGGGGGGCCGACCACAAACCAATGAGCAGTTCTTC
TRBV28	NA	NA	TRBJ1-1	CASSPKFRGLRRTEAFF	TGTGCCAGCAGTCCCAAATTCCGGGGCCTAAGACGCACTGAAGCTTTCTTT
TRBV20-1	NA	few	TRBJ1-2	CSARGQETYGYTF	TGCAGTGCTAGGGGGCAGGAAACCTATGGCTACACCTTC
TRBV7-9	NA	NA	TRBJ2-2	CASSNNVVGELFF	TGTGCCAGCAGCAATAATGTTGTCGGGGAGCTGTTTTTT
TRBV19	NA	many	TRBJ2-3	CASSIVANTDTQYF	TGTGCCAGTAGTATAGTGGCTAACACAGATACGCAGTATTTT
TRBV7-9	NA	NA	TRBJ2-3	CASSDPPGGHHTDTQYF	TGTGCCAGCAGCGACCCCCCGGGGGGACACCACACAGATACGCAGTATTTT
TRBV12-3/TRBV12-4	TRBD1	few	TRBJ1-5	CASRPGAGGGQPQHF	TGTGCCAGCCGACCCGGGGCAGGGGGCGGTCAGCCCCAGCATTTT
TRBV4-1	NA	few	TRBJ2-1	CASSQEEGFPYNEQFF	TGCGCCAGCAGCCAAGAAGAAGGGTTTCCCTACAATGAGCAGTTCTTC